This T cell receptor beta chain was profiled in a study of OX40 agonist ivuxolimab in advanced cancers. Study-level background: Patients in dose escalation had liver, melanoma, kidney or head and neck cancers.

Germline V CDR1 and CDR2: WSHSY, SAAADI. V lost 3 bases, J lost 6 bases, and 14 bases lay in between. The CDR3 has 14 amino acids. Study-level results: Some nonresponders likewise displayed low normalized T-cell clonal expansion. CD4+ T cells averaged fewer expanded clones than CD8+ T cells.

In regard to this clone: Its antigen is undetermined.

Autoimmune disease history or systemic immunosuppression led to patient exclusion. The table came from immunoSEQ multiplex PCR; TCRdb's copy has only in-frame clones and leaves some out. This table has about 100,000 clones, around 94% appearing once. The rearrangement joins TRBV10-2 to TRBJ1-1; no firm D call. This sample comprised CD4+ or CD8+ T cells sorted from blood, obtained in a trial of the OX40 agonist ivuxolimab. The origin of this receptor is an adult with an advanced solid tumor such as melanoma, head and neck, liver or kidney cancer. The CDR3 sequence: CASSDPSYIPEAFF. The CDR3 DNA reads TGCGCCAGCAGTGACCCTTCGTATATCCCTGAAGCTTTCTTT.